This TCR beta chain derives from a study of T cells in localized non-small cell lung cancer (dated by TCRdb to 2018 to 2020). General notes on the study: T cell repertoires of about 240 early-stage NSCLC patients were analyzed, with tumors being compared against uninvolved tumor-adjacent lungs. All 240 or so NSCLC patients in the cohort were treatment-naive and had localized lung tumors that were resected. Of the NSCLC patients, around 130 were male and about a hundred were female, and the mean age was approximately 69 years. What the research found in general, with its limitations: Uninvolved tumor-adjacent lung showed the highest T cell clonality, higher than tumor, which suggests more focused antigenic responses in the adjacent lung. Because multi-region tumor sequencing was not done, intratumor heterogeneity could not be ruled out. Of the top 100 tumor clones, a median of about 53 were detected in paired uninvolved adjacent lung; under 35 were also among that lung's top 100. Longer overall survival was associated with higher T cell density in blood, whereas shorter survival was associated with higher clonality in adjacent lung. Because the study design was exploratory, TCR variables were selected using unadjusted p-values without false-discovery rate correction.

At diagnosis, tumor, uninvolved tumor-adjacent lung and peripheral blood were collected and then preserved as a mix of FFPE and fresh-frozen material. For TCR repertoire profiling, blood samples were analyzed in the form of peripheral blood mononuclear cells. TCR beta CDR3 regions were sequenced from DNA using the immunoSEQ Assay. The study's own analysis went as follows. T cell density was computed as TCR beta template counts normalized to usable DNA estimated by amplifying housekeeping genes. Using the preseqR package, richness was estimated by extrapolating to 120,000 templates for tissue samples and 400,000 templates for PBMC samples. Clonality was defined by subtracting Pielou's evenness from one. Tissue-enriched TCRs were identified by differential abundance testing using productive amino-acid clonotypes, minimum total count 5 and alpha 0.1. Repertoire overlap between compartments was quantified with the Jaccard Index and Morisita Overlap Index. TCR beta CDR3s were clustered by GLIPH together with public tetramer-defined viral CDR3s, and at least three viral sequences plus V-gene enrichment were required for viral motifs. TCRdb stores this immuneACCESS table with in-frame sequences only. Part of the clones is absent; in the studies checked, under half of the shortfall reflects unresolved V genes, and no reason is known for the rest. V, J and clone size derive from that table, while D and trimming were established from the DNA sequence. Here the sample has roughly 30,000 clones; roughly 90% occur a single time. Jointly, the top ten make up 4% to 4.5% of the sample.

CDR1 and CDR2 were assigned from the germline V gene (reference sequence) as SEHNR and FQNEAQ. There are 15 amino acids in the CDR3, from cysteine to phenylalanine inclusive. CDR3 DNA is the only sequence kept; it has 45 bases, read in frame from the first base. V is clipped by 4 bases and J by 1 base, and the sequence between their germline boundaries is 13 bases long. Notes on this clone: What this receptor recognizes is not known. No clone much larger than this one lies a single base away; base qualities are absent.

The sequence joins TRBV7-9 to TRBJ1-1; no confident D gene assignment can be made. This clonotype was obtained from a woman aged 35 to 70 with stage I lung adenocarcinoma. Specimen: peripheral blood, collected before any cancer treatment. DNA sequence: TGTGCCAGCAGCTACGGCCTCGGGTGGAACACTGAAGCTTTCTTT. Translation gives CASSYGLGWNTEAFF.